In its sample, the clone carrying this TCR beta chain was seen a few times. Its cognate antigen is unknown. As the method for making TCR beta libraries, quantitative 5'-RACE with molecular barcodes was used. One entry per CDR3 protein results from TCRdb running MiXCR on the 5' RACE reads. The sample comprises 150,000 or so distinct CDR3 sequences, 25% to 35% of which are singletons, and approximately 5.9% rests with the top ten. This record belongs to a study of CD8 T cells in ankylosing spondylitis. Study conclusions and caveats: The study looked at matched synovial fluid samples from ankylosing spondylitis patients. Disease-linked clones were reported to be significantly enriched there. Disease-linked clones were CD8+ and relatively rare in peripheral blood.

The CDR3 loop spans 12 amino acids. Looked up from germline, CDR1 is SQVTM and CDR2 is ANQGSEA. The V and J ends lost 7 bases and 7 bases, in that order; junction bases with no gene match: 10. The clonotype was recovered from a male donor with ankylosing spondylitis. The chain carries TRBV29-1 and TRBJ2-7, with 7 bases matching TRBD1. The sample was synovial fluid, either unsorted or a sorted T cell fraction (not recorded which). The CDR3 DNA follows: TGCAGCGGGCTACAGGGGAGTCGGGAGCAGTACTTC. It codes for CSGLQGSREQYF.